This T cell receptor beta chain is drawn from a study of CD8 T cells in Susac syndrome. Study-level findings and limits: The study's TCR sequencing and HLA analysis covered a relatively small number of individuals, and the study acknowledged this.

There are 14 residues in the CDR3. V lost 9 bases, J lost 0 bases, and 14 bases lay in between. CDR1 and CDR2 (germline): SNHLY, FYNNEI. The TEMRA cells underwent FACS enrichment, while the CD8+ and CD4+ T cells underwent negative isolation. Random-hexamer reverse transcription was applied to roughly 0.5 to 1 ug RNA. It was immunoSEQ multiplex PCR that amplified TCR beta CDR3 across 54 Vbeta and 13 Jbeta. TCRdb re-called the immunoSEQ multiplex PCR reads with MiXCR, one entry per CDR3 protein. Here the sample spans 100,000 to 150,000 distinct CDR3 sequences, roughly 76% being singletons. Turning to this clonotype: Its antigen is unidentified.

The sample comprised CD8+ T cells from PBMCs. V is TRBV2 and J is TRBJ1-1, with D unresolved. The receptor comes from a human donor with multiple sclerosis. In DNA form, the CDR3 reads TGTGCCAGGCCGGGTCTTCTCTTGAACACTGAAGCTTTCTTT. Protein sequence: CARPGLLLNTEAFF.